The clone carrying this T cell receptor beta chain was recorded at least ten times. Its antigen is unknown. These data belong to a study of CD8 T cells in ankylosing spondylitis. Study-wide findings and caveats: Seemingly characteristic of ankylosing spondylitis blood was a TCR beta motif consisting of roughly 8 highly homologous variants. Reactive arthritis synovial fluid and blood were previously reported to contain some motif variants.

Germline lookup yields CDR1 DFQATT and CDR2 SNEGSKA (reference sequence). The V gene end was trimmed by 6 bases and the J gene end by 2 bases; junction bases not matched to a gene: 6. The CDR3 has 13 residues. Making use of molecular barcodes, quantitative 5'-RACE generated TCR beta libraries. TCRdb redid the calling of the 5' RACE reads with MiXCR, one entry per CDR3 protein. The sample lists 230,000 or so distinct CDR3 sequences; around 25% were seen once. The receptor was derived from a male donor with ankylosing spondylitis or in good health (not recorded which). The gene calls are TRBV20-1 and TRBJ2-7, with TRBD2 matching over 8 bases. The specimen sequenced was blood, either unsorted or a sorted T cell fraction (not recorded which). The CDR3 bases are TGCAGTGCAAATCCCGGGGGGGCCTACGAGCAGTACTTC. As protein: CSANPGGAYEQYF.